Listed below are T cell receptor beta chains from one sample, sequenced in a study of technical replicates of blood from a few donors. The data were produced by immunoSEQ multiplex PCR, yet TCRdb's version contains in-frame clones alone and is incomplete. The repertoire holds tens of thousands of clones, less than 98% seen once, with roughly 0.26% in the top ten. The sample was T cells isolated from PBMCs. Receptor source: a human donor in good health. Each CDR3 is given with its conserved first and last residue. D genes are given only for firm matches. Rows may omit the clone size; those that give it use once, few, many or a size class.

j_call | clone_size | d_call | v_call | cdr3_aa | cdr3_nt
TRBJ1-2 | once | - | TRBV7-9 | CASSLVEIYYGYTF | TGTGCCAGCAGCTTAGTTGAGATTTACTATGGCTACACCTTC
TRBJ1-1 | - | - | TRBV29-1 | CSVEVSRTYFNTEAFF | TGCAGCGTTGAGGTGTCGCGTACGTACTTCAACACTGAAGCTTTCTTT
TRBJ1-1 | - | - | TRBV19 | CASSIGSGTEAFF | TGTGCCAGTAGTATCGGGTCGGGCACTGAAGCTTTCTTT
TRBJ2-4 | - | - | TRBV30 | CAWSVAGPLGGIQYF | TGTGCCTGGAGTGTAGCTGGGCCCCTAGGGGGCATTCAGTACTTC
TRBJ2-7 | - | - | TRBV14 | CASSNLYEQYF | TGTGCCAGCTCTAACTTATACGAGCAGTACTTC
TRBJ2-5 | - | - | TRBV27 | CASSAIDRLLYF | TGTGCCAGCAGTGCCATTGACAGACTCCTGTACTTC
TRBJ2-7 | - | TRBD2 | TRBV2 | CASRTSGLSSYEQYF | TGTGCCAGCAGGACTAGCGGGCTTAGCTCCTACGAGCAGTACTTC
TRBJ1-2 | - | - | TRBV28 | CASSLGSNTGYGYTF | TGTGCCAGCAGTTTGGGAAGCAATACAGGGTATGGCTACACCTTC
TRBJ2-7 | - | - | TRBV27 | CASRTVDYHEQYF | TGTGCCAGCAGAACCGTAGACTACCACGAGCAGTACTTC
TRBJ1-1 | - | TRBD1 | TRBV27 | CASSWDRGRTEAFF | TGTGCCAGCAGTTGGGACAGGGGGAGAACTGAAGCTTTCTTT
TRBJ1-2 | - | - | TRBV6-6 | CASISDSSLYGYTF | TGTGCCAGCATTTCGGACAGCAGCCTCTATGGCTACACCTTC
TRBJ2-2 | - | TRBD2 | TRBV19 | CASILSGGSIGELFF | TGTGCCAGTATCCTCAGCGGGGGTTCGATCGGGGAGCTGTTTTTT
TRBJ2-1 | once | TRBD2 | TRBV7-6 | CASSFAYGGDLLYNEQFF | TGTGCCAGCAGCTTTGCGTACGGGGGGGACCTTCTCTACAATGAGCAGTTCTTC
TRBJ1-1 | - | - | TRBV7-9 | CASSLSNPSGTAFF | TGTGCCAGCAGCTTATCCAATCCTTCAGGCACAGCTTTCTTT
TRBJ2-7 | once | TRBD2 | TRBV29-1 | CSGVGAAGGLEQYF | TGCAGTGGCGTAGGGGCGGCGGGAGGACTCGAGCAGTACTTC
TRBJ2-7 | once | TRBD2 | TRBV23-1 | CASSQIPSSGLAYEQYF | TGCGCCAGCAGTCAAATCCCCTCTAGCGGCCTTGCATACGAGCAGTACTTC
TRBJ2-1 | once | - | TRBV25-1 | CASSEYYSGGTAYNEQFF | TGTGCCAGCAGTGAATATTATTCGGGCGGGACCGCCTACAATGAGCAGTTCTTC
TRBJ1-3 | - | - | TRBV5-6 | CASSSLAGGLVGGNTIYF | TGTGCCAGCAGCTCGTTGGCCGGGGGGCTAGTTGGTGGAAACACCATATATTTT
TRBJ2-1 | - | TRBD2 | TRBV6-1 | CASSLQREPGFF | TGTGCCAGCAGTTTACAGCGGGAGCCGGGGTTCTTC
TRBJ1-1 | - | TRBD1 | TRBV7-3 | CASSLPGTGGEENTEAFF | TGTGCCAGCAGCTTACCGGGGACAGGGGGGGAGGAGAACACTGAAGCTTTCTTT
TRBJ2-1 | - | TRBD2 | TRBV4-2 | CASSQQRDFYNEQFF | TGTGCCAGCAGCCAGCAGCGGGACTTTTACAATGAGCAGTTCTTC
TRBJ1-2 | - | TRBD1 | TRBV2 | CASSVLYEPESTGTAYGYTF | TGTGCCAGCAGTGTTTTGTATGAACCGGAATCGACAGGGACCGCCTATGGCTACACCTTC
TRBJ2-7 | - | TRBD1 | TRBV9 | CASSVGGTASYEQYF | TGTGCCAGCAGCGTAGGGGGGACAGCCTCTTACGAGCAGTACTTC
TRBJ2-2 | - | - | TRBV11-2 | CASSFGGAGVTGELFF | TGTGCCAGCAGCTTTGGCGGGGCAGGTGTCACCGGGGAGCTGTTTTTT
TRBJ2-1 | - | TRBD2 | TRBV25-1 | CASSELPSGLYNEQFF | TGTGCCAGCAGTGAATTGCCTAGCGGGCTTTACAATGAGCAGTTCTTC
TRBJ2-5 | - | TRBD1 | TRBV5-4 | CASSLAGGETQYF | TGTGCCAGCAGCTTGGCAGGGGGCGAGACCCAGTACTTC
TRBJ2-1 | - | - | TRBV29-1 | CSSRRSGSFNNEQFF | TGCAGCTCCCGGAGGAGCGGGTCCTTTAACAATGAGCAGTTCTTC
TRBJ2-3 | - | TRBD2 | TRBV6-5 | CASSSISGTTDTQYF | TGTGCCAGCAGTTCCATTAGCGGGACTACAGATACGCAGTATTTT
TRBJ1-1 | - | TRBD1 | TRBV12-5 | CASGPGTVEAFF | TGTGCTAGTGGCCCCGGGACAGTTGAAGCTTTCTTT
TRBJ1-5 | - | - | TRBV7-2 | CASSSGTASNQPQHF | TGTGCCAGCAGCTCAGGGACTGCTAGCAATCAGCCCCAGCATTTT
TRBJ1-2 | - | TRBD1 | TRBV27 | CASSLVGWEAGTGTPYGYTF | TGTGCCAGCAGTTTGGTGGGTTGGGAGGCTGGGACAGGGACGCCCTATGGCTACACCTTC
TRBJ2-4 | - | - | TRBV7-8 | CASSPRVGPLNRVAKNIQYF | TGTGCCAGCAGCCCCCGAGTGGGGCCCCTGAACCGGGTAGCCAAAAACATTCAGTACTTC
TRBJ2-7 | - | - | TRBV9 | CASSQGPTYEQYF | TGTGCCAGCAGTCAGGGGCCCACCTACGAGCAGTACTTC
TRBJ2-2 | - | - | TRBV6-5 | CAAQAGTGELFF | TGTGCCGCTCAGGCGGGGACCGGGGAGCTGTTTTTT
TRBJ2-7 | - | TRBD1 | TRBV6-6 | CASSYPDRSSYEQYF | TGTGCCAGCAGTTACCCGGACAGGAGCTCCTACGAGCAGTACTTC
TRBJ2-7 | - | - | TRBV9 | CASSPTGEAYEQYF | TGTGCCAGCAGCCCTACAGGAGAAGCCTACGAGCAGTACTTC
TRBJ2-2 | - | - | TRBV30 | CAWSSLDGAGELFF | TGTGCCTGGAGTTCGCTAGATGGAGCCGGGGAGCTGTTTTTT
TRBJ2-1 | - | - | TRBV29-1 | CSVERTGREQFF | TGCAGCGTTGAGAGGACTGGGCGCGAGCAGTTCTTC
TRBJ2-7 | once | TRBD2 | TRBV10-2 | CASRASGDYEQYF | TGCGCCAGCAGGGCTAGCGGAGATTACGAGCAGTACTTC
TRBJ2-7 | - | TRBD2 | TRBV7-8 | CASSFIAGGGYEQYF | TGTGCCAGCAGCTTTATCGCGGGAGGGGGCTACGAGCAGTACTTC
TRBJ2-5 | - | - | TRBV7-3 | CASSLNAGQQETQYF | TGTGCCAGCAGCTTAAATGCAGGACAGCAAGAGACCCAGTACTTC
TRBJ2-7 | - | TRBD2 | TRBV6-5 | CASSYSGTSGYEQYF | TGTGCCAGCAGTTACTCGGGGACTAGCGGCTACGAGCAGTACTTC
TRBJ2-3 | - | TRBD1 | TRBV18 | CASSRDRGRTDTQYF | TGTGCCAGCTCACGCGACAGGGGTCGCACAGATACGCAGTATTTT
TRBJ2-7 | - | TRBD2 | TRBV6-5 | CASSKREDSYEQYF | TGTGCCAGCAGCAAGCGGGAGGACTCCTACGAGCAGTACTTC
TRBJ2-7 | - | TRBD2 | TRBV5-1 | CASSNTSGSYEQYF | TGCGCCAGCAGCAATACTAGCGGGAGTTACGAGCAGTACTTC
TRBJ1-2 | - | - | TRBV6-5 | CASSNPLAGFYGYTF | TGTGCCAGCAGTAATCCCCTTGCAGGGTTCTATGGCTACACCTTC
TRBJ2-1 | - | - | TRBV6-1 | CASSEREDGYSNEQFF | TGTGCCAGCAGTGAAAGGGAGGACGGGTACTCCAATGAGCAGTTCTTC
TRBJ1-2 | - | - | TRBV19 | CASSIADRQADYTF | TGTGCCAGTAGTATAGCCGATAGACAGGCGGACTACACCTTC
TRBJ2-1 | - | - | TRBV7-6 | CASSPLDISLSYNEQFF | TGTGCCAGCAGCCCTCTTGACATATCCTTGTCCTACAATGAGCAGTTCTTC
TRBJ2-2 | - | - | TRBV4-3 | CASSRIVANTGELFF | TGCGCCAGCAGCCGCATCGTAGCGAACACCGGGGAGCTGTTTTTT
TRBJ2-1 | - | TRBD2 | TRBV19 | CASSRAGVIEQFF | TGTGCCAGTAGTAGAGCGGGAGTAATTGAGCAGTTCTTC
TRBJ1-1 | - | - | TRBV7-9 | CASSSPLVLLNTEAFF | TGTGCCAGCAGCTCCCCCCTCGTCCTGTTGAACACTGAAGCTTTCTTT
TRBJ2-2 | - | TRBD1 | TRBV5-4 | CASSLRTGGNGELFF | TGTGCCAGCAGCCTACGGACAGGGGGCAACGGGGAGCTGTTTTTT